Listed here are 23 T cell receptor beta chains from one sample, sequenced in a study of cytomegalovirus exposure and HLA in healthy donors. In the PCR, 60 Vbeta and 13 Jbeta primers were used. Here immunoSEQ multiplex PCR was the method, and the copy in TCRdb shows in-frame clones only, minus some. In the table there are 200,000 or so clones, roughly 84% of which are singletons. Sample: PBMCs. These receptor sequences come from a boy between 10 and 17 years old in good health and CMV-seronegative.

The chain has TRBV27 and TRBJ2-2, with D perhaps matching TRBD1 (6 bases). Per the germline V gene, CDR1 is MNHEY and CDR2 is SMNVEV (reference sequence). Trimming pared 5 bases from V and 5 bases from J, leaving 15 bases between. The CDR3 is made up of 15 amino acids. The CDR3: CASSGTGTTTGELFF. CDR3 in DNA: TGTGCCAGCAGTGGTACCGGGACAACTACCGGGGAGCTGTTTTTT.

The chain is built from TRBV5-1 and TRBJ2-3; 11 bases line up with TRBD2. The CDR3 runs to 17 residues. In germline, CDR1 is SGHRS, CDR2 YFSETQ. V gave up 4 bases and J gave up 1 base; unmatched junction bases: 8. The CDR3 nucleotides read TGCGCCAGCAGCACCAGACTAGCGGGGACCGGCACAGATACGCAGTATTTT. It encodes CASSTRLAGTGTDTQYF.

The CDR3 DNA reads TGTGCCAGCAGCGATGGGACAGGGGCTCTGGTGAACACTGAAGCTTTCTTT. It yields the protein CASSDGTGALVNTEAFF. This chain joins TRBV9 and TRBJ1-1; 10 bases align to TRBD1. This CDR3 region has 17 residues. Germline CDR1 and CDR2: SGDLS and YYNGEE. The trim removed 3 bases at V and 0 bases at J, leaving 8 bases unmatched. The full variable domain, in which reference TRBV9 and TRBJ1-1 provide the parts outside the CDR3, is DSGVTQTPKHLITATGQRVTLRCSPRSGDLSVYWYQQSLDQGLQFLIQYYNGEERAKGNILERFSAQQFPDLHSELNLSSLELGDSALYFCASSDGTGALVNTEAFFGQGTRLTVV.

The chain employs TRBV7-9 and TRBJ2-1; perhaps TRBD2 as D (6 bases). The CDR3 length is 13 residues. Germline-derived CDR1 and CDR2 are SEHNR and FQNEAQ (reference sequence). Trimming pared 1 base from V and 10 bases from J, leaving 11 bases between. The CDR3 reads CASSLEGSGEQFF. DNA of the CDR3: TGTGCCAGCAGCTTAGAAGGTAGCGGCGAGCAGTTCTTC.

The table lists this clone with a few counts. V gene TRBV5-1 combines with J gene TRBJ2-1, with 10 positions matching TRBD2. Per the germline V gene, CDR1 is SGHRS and CDR2 is YFSETQ. The CDR3 is 18 amino acids. V shed 0 bases and J 9 bases; nucleotides not matched to a gene: 15. In DNA form, the CDR3 reads TGCGCCAGCAGCTTGGCGAGAAAGCTAGCGGGAGATCAAGGTGAGCAGTTCTTC. It encodes CASSLARKLAGDQGEQFF.

The genes are TRBV4-3 and TRBJ2-7; TRBD1 matches 7 bases. V gave up 0 bases and J gave up 3 bases; unmatched junction bases: 5. The CDR3 is made up of 15 amino acids. From germline, CDR1 is LGHNA and CDR2 YSLEER. CDR3 in amino acids: CASSQETGSLYEQYF. In nucleotides, the CDR3 is TGCGCCAGCAGCCAAGAGACAGGGTCCCTCTACGAGCAGTACTTC.

The CDR3 nucleotides are TGTGCCAGCAGTTACCGACAGGGAAGGCTGAACACTGAAGCTTTCTTT. This translates into CASSYRQGRLNTEAFF. The chain carries TRBV28 and TRBJ1-1; the match to TRBD1 covers 7 bases. Germline V gene data show CDR1 as MDHEN and CDR2 as SYDVKM. V was clipped by 4 bases and J by 0 bases; unmatched bases: 8. The CDR3 sequence is 16 residues long.

The gene calls are TRBV30 and TRBJ2-1; 7 bases line up with TRBD1. CDR1 and CDR2 (germline): GTSNPN, SVGIG (reference sequence). Germline trimming cut 1 base from V and 2 bases from J; bases unmatched to any gene: 2. The CDR3 length is 14 residues. As DNA, the CDR3 is TGTGCCTGGAGTGGAGGGGGCACCTACAATGAGCAGTTCTTC. It translates to CAWSGGGTYNEQFF.

The V call is TRBV5-6, the J call TRBJ2-6; D perhaps matches TRBD1 (6 bases). The V and J ends lost 0 bases and 2 bases respectively, with 18 bases between them. The CDR3 has 19 residues. From germline, CDR1 is SGHDT and CDR2 YYEEEE. The CDR3 DNA reads as TGTGCCAGCAGCTTGGGGAGCGGCCAGGGGTGGCCTGGGGCCAACGTCCTGACTTTC. This encodes CASSLGSGQGWPGANVLTF.

J is TRBJ2-2 and V is TRBV6-5, with unresolved D. The ends were cut back, 4 bases at V and 3 bases at J, with 3 bases in the middle. This CDR3 has 12 amino acids. In germline, CDR1 is MNHEY, CDR2 SVGAGI. The DNA for the CDR3 is TGTGCCAGCAGTTCGTACACCGGGGAGCTGTTTTTT. It codes for CASSSYTGELFF.

J is TRBJ1-1 and V is TRBV7-2; D gene uncertain. The germline gives CDR1 SGHTA, CDR2 FQGNSA. V was trimmed by 4 bases and J by 0 bases, leaving 12 bases between them. The CDR3 extends over 15 amino acids. The CDR3 loop reads CASSSLIRLNTEAFF. CDR3 coding DNA: TGTGCCAGCAGCTCCCTAATTCGGTTGAACACTGAAGCTTTCTTT.

The chain has TRBV5-1 and TRBJ2-1, with 9 bases fitting TRBD2. Germline V lookup: CDR1 SGHRS, CDR2 YFSETQ. Trimming at V came to 7 bases and at J to 4 bases, leaving 3 bases not matched to a gene. This CDR3 spans 13 amino acids. This CDR3 is CASSTSGYNEQFF. Here the CDR3 DNA reads TGCGCCAGCTCGACTAGCGGATACAATGAGCAGTTCTTC.

The chain recombines TRBV5-1 with TRBJ2-7, with D maybe TRBD1 (5 bases). Germline V CDR1 and CDR2: SGHRS, YFSETQ. V was shortened by 0 bases and J by 6 bases, with 13 bases between the two germline ends. The CDR3 is 14 amino acids. CDR3 DNA sequence: TGCGCCAGCAGCTTGGTGCCGGACATGTCCGAGCAGTACTTC. It translates to CASSLVPDMSEQYF.

A few counts support this clone. The V gene is TRBV7-2, the J gene TRBJ2-7; 9 nucleotides align to TRBD1. This CDR3 has 15 amino acids. The germline CDR1 and CDR2 sequences are SGHTA and FQGNSA. The J segment lost 4 bases and the V segment lost 2 bases, leaving 6 bases of the junction unmatched. CDR3 residues: CASSLMGQGLYEQYF. CDR3 nucleotides: TGTGCCAGCAGCTTAATGGGACAGGGTTTGTACGAGCAGTACTTC.

V gene TRBV7-2 combines with J gene TRBJ2-7, with D perhaps matching TRBD2 (6 bases). This CDR3 comprises 18 residues. CDR1 and CDR2 (germline): SGHTA, FQGNSA. The ends were cut back, 2 bases at V and 0 bases at J, with 20 bases in the middle. Written as DNA, the CDR3 is TGTGCCAGCAGCTTACCCCCCGGGACTCATACCAACTCCTACGAGCAGTACTTC. This codes for CASSLPPGTHTNSYEQYF.

The chain joins TRBV30 to TRBJ1-2; the match to TRBD1 covers 10 bases. The CDR3 has 15 residues. Per the germline V gene, CDR1 is GTSNPN and CDR2 is SVGIG (reference sequence). V was clipped by 0 bases and J by 8 bases; unmatched bases: 9. As DNA, the CDR3 is TGTGCCTGGAGTGTACTTTTGGGACAGGGGCCCGGCTACACCTTC. Its protein is CAWSVLLGQGPGYTF.

This chain joins TRBV28 and TRBJ1-1; perhaps TRBD1 as D (6 bases). Per the germline V gene, CDR1 is MDHEN and CDR2 is SYDVKM. This CDR3 is 14 amino acids long. Trimming removed 4 bases at V and 4 bases at J, with 13 bases between. The CDR3 nucleotides are TGTGCCAGCAGTTATGGGGGGGCGTCCACTGAAGCTTTCTTT. Protein product: CASSYGGASTEAFF. Complete variable domain (other parts from reference TRBV28 and TRBJ1-1): DVKVTQSSRYLVKRTGEKVFLECVQDMDHENMFWYRQDPGLGLRLIYFSYDVKMKEKGDIPEGYSVSREKKERFSLILESASTNQTSMYLCASSYGGASTEAFFGQGTRLTVV.

This chain uses TRBV10-3 with TRBJ2-2, with 8 nucleotides matching TRBD2. V dropped 4 bases and J dropped 9; count of bases not matched to a gene: 7. The CDR3 runs 14 residues. Germline CDR1 and CDR2: ENHRY and SYGVKD. The CDR3 DNA sequence: TGTGCCATCAGTGGCCCGACTAGCGATCGGGAGCTGTTTTTT. It specifies CAISGPTSDRELFF.

This chain connects TRBV7-9 to TRBJ2-7, with a possible D match to TRBD2 (6 bases). The CDR3 contains 13 residues. Between the trimmed V and J ends, which lost 10 bases and 1 base, there was a span of 14 bases. Germline V gene data show CDR1 as SEHNR and CDR2 as FQNEAQ (reference sequence). The CDR3 bases are TGTGCCATCGGGGCTAGCGCGTCCTACGAGCAGTACTTC. It is translated as CAIGASASYEQYF.

The CDR3 here is CASSLNTGGLYGYTF. DNA for the CDR3: TGTGCCAGCAGCTTAAACACAGGGGGCCTCTATGGCTACACCTTC. The V and J genes are TRBV5-4 and TRBJ1-2; 9 positions match TRBD1. From germline, CDR1 is SGHNT and CDR2 YYREEE (reference sequence). Germline trimming cut 2 bases from V and 4 bases from J; bases unmatched to any gene: 6. There are 15 residues in the CDR3.

This clone has a handful of counts. The chain uses TRBV7-2 and TRBJ1-1, with TRBD1 identical over 7 bases. The junction had 13 bases not matched to a gene; V was cut back by 2 bases and J by 4 bases. Germline-derived CDR1 and CDR2 are SGHTA and FQGNSA. The CDR3 runs 17 residues. The chain's CDR3 is CASSLLRDSIVGTEAFF. The DNA for the CDR3 is TGTGCCAGCAGCTTACTTAGGGACAGCATCGTAGGCACTGAAGCTTTCTTT.

This clone was found a few times. This chain connects TRBV13 to TRBJ2-3; D is undetermined. The CDR3 runs 15 residues. V was trimmed by 4 bases and J by 3 bases, leaving 14 bases between them. Germline assignment: CDR1 PRHDT and CDR2 FYEKMQ (reference sequence). The CDR3 reads CASSSTSFRTDTQYF. The CDR3 DNA reads TGTGCCAGCAGCTCGACTTCCTTCCGAACAGATACGCAGTATTTT.

Points on this clone: At one boundary the junction diverges from the germline segment, which might be a read error. The rearrangement joins TRBV7-9 to TRBJ1-4; D is perhaps TRBD1 (6 bases). CDR3 length: 19 residues. The germline CDR1 and CDR2 sequences are SEHNR and FQNEAQ (reference sequence). CDR3 in amino acids: CSSSPPRGRGFVDNEKLFF. CDR3 coding DNA: TGTTCCAGCAGCCCGCCGCGGGGGAGGGGGTTCGTAGATAATGAAAAACTGTTTTTT. The complete variable domain, with remaining parts taken from reference TRBV7-9 and TRBJ1-4, reads DTGVSQNPRHKITKRGQNVTFRCDPISEHNRLYWYRQTLGQGPEFLTYFQNEAQLEKSRLLSDRFSAERPKGSFSTLEIQRTEQGDSAMYLCSSSPPRGRGFVDNEKLFFGSGTQLSVL.